This T cell receptor (beta chain) originates from a study of regulatory T cells in long-lasting Graves disease. Both iRepertoire HTBI primers and Arm-PCR of CDR3 regions were used to build the TCR beta libraries. TCRdb used MiXCR to reprocess the multiplex PCR reads, holding one entry per CDR3 protein. Of 550,000 to 600,000 distinct CDR3 sequences listed, roughly 15% are singletons. V was pared by 3 bases and J by 7 bases, with 6 bases of the junction left unmatched. The germline gives CDR1 MNHNS, CDR2 SASEGT. The CDR3 spans 17 residues. This clonotype was observed a handful of times. Time point described: newly diagnosed GD, antithyroid drugs for less than 3 months. Construction of the TCR library relied on RNA isolated from PBMCs. The same data also contributed to another study, on T cells in Graves' hyperthyroidism and ophthalmopathy.

This sample comprised peripheral blood mononuclear cells (PBMCs), obtained at new diagnosis, from a patient treated with antithyroid drugs. The receptor's source is a man aged 18 to 29 with Graves disease. The V gene is TRBV6-1, the J gene TRBJ2-2, with TRBD2 matching over 15 bases. The CDR3 sequence is CASSEGTSGRRLGELFF. CDR3 sequence (DNA): TGTGCCAGCAGTGAGGGGACTAGCGGGAGGAGGCTCGGGGAGCTGTTTTTT.